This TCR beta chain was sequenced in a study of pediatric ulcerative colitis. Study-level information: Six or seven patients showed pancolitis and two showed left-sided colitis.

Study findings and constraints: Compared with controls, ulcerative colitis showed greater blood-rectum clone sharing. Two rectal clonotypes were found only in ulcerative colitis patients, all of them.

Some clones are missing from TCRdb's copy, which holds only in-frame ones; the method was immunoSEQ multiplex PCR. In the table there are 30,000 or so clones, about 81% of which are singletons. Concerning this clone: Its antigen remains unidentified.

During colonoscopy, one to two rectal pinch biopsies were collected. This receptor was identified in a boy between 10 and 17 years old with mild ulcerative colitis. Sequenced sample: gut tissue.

CDR3 coding DNA: TGTGCCAGCAGCCCCTCGGGTCGGGAGACTGAAGCTTTCTTT. Its translation: CASSPSGRETEAFF. This chain uses TRBV11-2 with TRBJ1-1; no clear D gene. The CDR3 is made up of 14 amino acids. Germline V lookup: CDR1 SGHAT, CDR2 FQNNGV. Trimming removed 5 bases at V and 5 bases at J, with 15 bases between.